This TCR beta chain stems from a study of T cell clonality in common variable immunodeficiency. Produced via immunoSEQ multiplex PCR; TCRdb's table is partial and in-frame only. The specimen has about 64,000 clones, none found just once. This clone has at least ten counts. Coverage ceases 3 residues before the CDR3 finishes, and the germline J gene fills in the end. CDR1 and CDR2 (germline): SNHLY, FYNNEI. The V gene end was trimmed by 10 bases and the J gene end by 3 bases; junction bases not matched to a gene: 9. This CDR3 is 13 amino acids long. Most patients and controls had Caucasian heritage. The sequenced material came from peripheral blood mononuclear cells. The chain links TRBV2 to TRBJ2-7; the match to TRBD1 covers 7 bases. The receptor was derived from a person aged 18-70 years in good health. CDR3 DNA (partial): TGTGCCACCTCGTACAGGGGAAACTACGAG. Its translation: CATSYRGNYE. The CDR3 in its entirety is CATSYRGNYEQYF.